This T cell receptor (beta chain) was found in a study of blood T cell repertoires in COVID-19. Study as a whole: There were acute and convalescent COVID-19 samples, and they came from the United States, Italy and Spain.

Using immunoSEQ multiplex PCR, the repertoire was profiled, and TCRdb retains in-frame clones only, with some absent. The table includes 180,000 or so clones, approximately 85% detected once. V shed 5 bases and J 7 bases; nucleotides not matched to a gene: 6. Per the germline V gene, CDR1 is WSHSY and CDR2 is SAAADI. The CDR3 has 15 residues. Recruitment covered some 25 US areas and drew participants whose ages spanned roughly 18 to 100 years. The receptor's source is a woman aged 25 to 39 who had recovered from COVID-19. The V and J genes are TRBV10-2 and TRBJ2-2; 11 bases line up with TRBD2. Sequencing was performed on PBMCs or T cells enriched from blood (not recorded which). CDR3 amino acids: CASSLPGLADGELFF. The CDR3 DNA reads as TGCGCCAGCAGTCTGCCGGGACTAGCGGACGGGGAGCTGTTTTTT.